These 30 T cell receptor beta chains were sequenced from one sample in a study of T cells in women clearing cervical HPV infection. Sequenced by immunoSEQ multiplex PCR; TCRdb stores in-frame clones only, minus some. The sample includes about 35,000 clones. Specimen: blood buffy coat. These receptors were obtained from a woman between 18 and 70 years old with a cervical HPV16 infection that either progressed to CIN3+ or cleared (not recorded which).

With respect to this clone: The read ends 3 residues early relative to the CDR3; the germline J gene fills the gap. The chain recombines TRBV7-9 with TRBJ1-2; D is ambiguous. This CDR3 region has 14 residues. Looked up from germline, CDR1 is SEHNR and CDR2 is FQNEAQ (reference sequence). The CDR3 here is CASSLDSRVSDYTF. The sequenced CDR3 bases are TGTGCCAGCAGCTTAGACTCCCGGGTCAGCGAC.

On this clone itself: The read terminates 3 residues before the CDR3 end, so the remaining end is supplied by the germline J gene. The genes are TRBV7-8 and TRBJ2-7, with TRBD2 identical over 13 bases. V shed 5 bases and J 3 bases; nucleotides not matched to a gene: 4. This CDR3 contains 15 residues. Germline V gene lookup returns CDR1 SGHVS and CDR2 FQNEAQ. The CDR3 protein is CASSKTSGGIYEQYF. The DNA read from the CDR3 is TGTGCCAGCAGCAAGACTAGCGGGGGGATCTACGAG.

A word on this clone: The read halts 3 residues ahead of the CDR3 end, with the missing end drawn from the germline J gene. The V and J genes are TRBV4-1 and TRBJ2-1; 7 bases fit TRBD1. The V segment lost 0 bases and the J segment 1 base; nucleotides outside the gene matches: 6. This CDR3 spans 17 amino acids. Germline CDR1 MGHRA, CDR2 YSYEKL. The CDR3 bases that were read are TGCGCCAGCAGCCAAGATTTGTACAGGGGTTCCTACAATGAG. Translating it yields CASSQDLYRGSYNE. The entire CDR3 sequence reads CASSQDLYRGSYNEQFF.

As regards this clone: The read terminates 3 residues ahead of where the CDR3 ends, so the germline J gene completes it. This chain connects TRBV5-1 to TRBJ1-2, with D hard to call. The CDR3 has 12 amino acids. Germline V gene data show CDR1 as SGHRS and CDR2 as YFSETQ. The V end lost 5 bases, the J end lost 3 bases, and 8 bases lay between the germline ends. The chain's CDR3 is CASSGQDYGYTF. The sequenced CDR3 bases are TGCGCCAGCAGTGGGCAGGACTATGGC. Based on the CDR3 plus reference TRBV5-1 and TRBJ1-2, the full variable domain is KAGVTQTPRYLIKTRGQQVTLSCSPISGHRSVSWYQQTPGQGLQFLFEYFSETQRNKGNFPGRFSGRQFSNSRSEMNVSTLELGDSALYLCASSGQDYGYTFGSGTRLTVV.

Concerning this clone itself: Read coverage stops 3 residues before the CDR3 terminus; the germline J gene supplies the remainder. The genes are TRBV7-2 and TRBJ2-1, with D tentatively TRBD1 (6 bases). The CDR3 is made up of 13 amino acids. Germline V CDR1 and CDR2: SGHTA, FQGNSA. V was shortened by 6 bases and J by 7 bases, with 13 bases between the two germline ends. The CDR3 bases that were read are TGTGCCAGCAGTTCGGTTCAGGGGAATGAG. Amino acids: CASSSVQGNE. The whole CDR3 region reads CASSSVQGNEQFF.

In the case of this clone: Read sequence stops 3 residues before the CDR3 end, and the germline J gene provides the missing end. The rearrangement links TRBV7-9 to TRBJ2-4; no clear D gene. CDR1 is SEHNR and CDR2 is FQNEAQ in the germline V gene (reference sequence). This CDR3 contains 11 residues. CDR3 bases read: TGTGCCAGCAGCTTAGACTATGGT. Translating it yields CASSLDYG. The entire CDR3 is CASSLDYGQYF.

Comments on this clone: The read gets to within 3 residues of the CDR3 end, and the germline J gene fills in the rest. The rearrangement links TRBV5-4 to TRBJ1-1, with 7 bases matching TRBD1. Germline CDR1 and CDR2: SGHNT and YYREEE (reference sequence). The CDR3 has 13 amino acids. V trimming: 3 bases; J trimming: 6 bases; junction bases outside the gene matches: 5. Here the CDR3 reads CASSSGQVAEAFF. The sequenced CDR3 bases are TGTGCCAGCAGCTCCGGACAGGTCGCTGAA.

Points on this clone: The sequenced fragment ends 3 residues before the CDR3 boundary, so the rest is inferred from the germline J gene. The chain combines TRBV28 with TRBJ1-2; 9 bases line up with TRBD1. Germline values: CDR1 MDHEN, CDR2 SYDVKM. CDR3 length: 14 residues. CDR3: CASRIEGQGRSYTF. The sequenced CDR3 bases are TGTGCCAGCAGGATTGAGGGACAGGGAAGGAGC.

Comments on this clone: The observed sequence ends 3 residues before the CDR3 terminus, with the missing tail filled in from the germline J gene. This sequence joins TRBV11-2 and TRBJ1-4, with 8 positions matching TRBD1. Germline V gene data show CDR1 as SGHAT and CDR2 as FQNNGV. The CDR3 loop spans 13 amino acids. V shed 4 bases and J 7 bases; nucleotides not matched to a gene: 2. The CDR3 is CASSSTGGEKLFF. The covered CDR3 bases are TGTGCCAGCAGCTCCACAGGGGGTGAAAAA.

By frequency, this clone is medium-sized. The CDR3 is cut off 3 residues early in the read; its end comes from the germline J gene. The gene calls are TRBV7-3 and TRBJ1-1; D might be TRBD1 (5 bases). Germline V gene lookup returns CDR1 SGHTA and CDR2 FQGTGA. CDR3 length equals 14 residues. V was pared by 2 bases and J by 1 base, with 8 bases between. The sequenced part of the CDR3 DNA is TGTGCCAGCAGCTTATCAGGGAAGAACACTGAA. It specifies CASSLSGKNTE. The whole CDR3 sequence is CASSLSGKNTEAFF.

Details on this clone: The read finishes 3 residues shy of the CDR3 end, and the germline J gene is used to complete it. This chain joins TRBV2 and TRBJ2-2, with a weak D call TRBD1 (6 bases). Germline V lookup: CDR1 SNHLY, CDR2 FYNNEI. Between the trimmed V and J ends, which lost 7 bases and 8 bases, there was a span of 11 bases. The CDR3 is 12 amino acids. The CDR3 reads CASTSRGGELFF. CDR3 bases read: TGTGCCAGCACCTCGAGGGGGGGGGAG.

With regard to this clone: The read comes to an end 3 residues before the CDR3 does, leaving the germline J gene to fill in the end. The chain couples TRBV2 to TRBJ1-2, with 8 nucleotides matching TRBD1. This CDR3 is built from 13 residues. Germline-derived CDR1 and CDR2 are SNHLY and FYNNEI. The CDR3 bases that were read are TGTGCCAGCAGTTCAGACAGGGGCGGAGGC. Translating it yields CASSSDRGGG. The whole CDR3 protein is CASSSDRGGGYTF.

In the case of this clone: The read is 3 residues too short to cover the CDR3 end, so that end is filled in from the germline J gene. The gene calls are TRBV5-1 and TRBJ2-7; maybe TRBD2 (6 bases). The germline V gene encodes CDR1 SGHRS and CDR2 YFSETQ. The CDR3 is 15 amino acids. The V end lost 0 bases, the J end lost 5 bases, and 15 bases lay between the germline ends. The CDR3 sequence: CASSLVAEGFHEQYF. The covered CDR3 bases are TGCGCCAGCAGCTTGGTTGCGGAGGGGTTCCACGAG.

In regard to this clone: The DNA ends 3 residues before the CDR3 does, and the rest of the CDR3 is filled in from the germline J gene. The V call is TRBV5-4, the J call TRBJ2-4; D unclear. V was clipped by 4 bases and J by 7 bases, with 12 bases between them. Per germline, CDR1 SGHNT and CDR2 YYREEE (reference sequence). This CDR3 is built from 13 residues. The DNA read from the CDR3 is TGTGCCAGCAGCCAGTTCCGGGTCAACATT. Protein: CASSQFRVNI. The whole CDR3 protein reads CASSQFRVNIQYF. Complete variable domain (other parts from reference TRBV5-4 and TRBJ2-4): ETGVTQSPTHLIKTRGQQVTLRCSSQSGHNTVSWYQQALGQGPQFIFQYYREEENGRGNFPPRFSGLQFPNYSSELNVNALELDDSALYLCASSQFRVNIQYFGAGTRLSVL.

Details on this clone: The read falls 3 residues short of the CDR3 end, and the missing part is taken from the germline J gene. The V call is TRBV4-1, the J call TRBJ2-3; no clear D. V was trimmed by 4 bases and J by 5 bases, leaving 4 bases between them. This CDR3 has 11 residues. CDR1 is MGHRA, CDR2 YSYEKL, per germline. Here the CDR3 reads CASSPGDTQYF. CDR3 DNA, as far as it was read: TGCGCCAGCAGCCCCGGAGATACG.

Note on this clone: The read comes to an end 3 residues before the CDR3 does, leaving the germline J gene to fill in the end. V gene TRBV20-1 combines with J gene TRBJ1-1; the match to TRBD1 covers 8 bases. Germline CDR1 reads DFQATT; CDR2 reads SNEGSKA (reference sequence). With V trimmed by 0 bases and J by 5 bases, 8 bases remained unmatched. This CDR3 spans 15 amino acids. The sequenced CDR3 bases are TGCAGTGCTAGAGATTGGCAGGGGGCAGGGACTGAA. Amino acid sequence: CSARDWQGAGTE. The entire CDR3 reads CSARDWQGAGTEAFF.

Comment on this clone: The read ends 3 residues shy of where the CDR3 ends; the end is completed using the germline J gene. The chain combines TRBV2 with TRBJ2-3; D gene uncertain. Per the germline V gene, CDR1 is SNHLY and CDR2 is FYNNEI. The CDR3 length is 15 residues. V was cut by 2 bases and J by 0 bases, with 9 bases left in between. The sequenced CDR3 bases are TGTGCCAGCAGTGAATCGCCACTTAGCACAGATACG. Translated, it gives CASSESPLSTDT. The CDR3, in full, reads CASSESPLSTDTQYF.

As concerns this clone: The junction departs from the called germline gene at one end, perhaps through a read error. Read coverage stops 3 residues before the CDR3 terminus; the germline J gene supplies the remainder. Other DNA variants within this sample encode the same CDR3. This chain connects TRBV30 to TRBJ1-3, with TRBD1 matching over 7 bases. The CDR3 consists of 13 residues. Germline CDR1 GTSNPN, CDR2 SVGIG (reference sequence). The sequenced part of the CDR3 DNA is TGTGCCTGGAACCTGGGACAGCGAAACACA. This encodes CAWNLGQRNT. The CDR3 in full is CAWNLGQRNTIYF.

To note about this clone: The read is 3 residues too short to cover the CDR3 end, so that end is filled in from the germline J gene. This sequence joins TRBV10-1 and TRBJ1-6; the D is unclear. Germline CDR1 WNHNN, CDR2 SYGVQD (reference sequence). This CDR3 region has 13 residues. Trimming took off 8 bases at V and 8 bases at J, with 13 bases between the two ends. The CDR3 DNA, read in part, is TGCGCCAGCCAGCAGGCCGTGGATTCACCC. Residues: CASQQAVDSP. The whole CDR3 sequence reads CASQQAVDSPLHF.

CDR3 in amino acids: CASSPDNTDPQHF. The DNA read from the CDR3 is TGTGCCAGCAGCCCTGATAACACAGATCCC. The chain combines TRBV7-9 with TRBJ1-5; no clear D. The read stops 3 residues short of the end of the CDR3; the missing end is completed from the germline J gene. The CDR3 covers 13 residues. Germline CDR1 and CDR2: SEHNR and FQNEAQ (reference sequence).

With respect to this clone: Sequencing ends 3 residues short of the CDR3 end; the germline J gene provides the rest. V gene TRBV19 combines with J gene TRBJ2-3; D not certain. Germline assignment: CDR1 LNHDA and CDR2 SQIVND (reference sequence). This CDR3 is built from 15 residues. The sequenced part of the CDR3 DNA is TGTGCCAGTAGTAATTGGGCCGAGACAAAAGAGACG. This sequence encodes CASSNWAETKET. The complete CDR3 reads CASSNWAETKETQYF.

Worth noting for this clone: The observed sequence ends 3 residues before the CDR3 terminus, with the missing tail filled in from the germline J gene. This chain connects TRBV19 to TRBJ2-6, with D tentatively TRBD1 (5 bases). Trimming removed 5 bases at V and 2 bases at J, with 10 bases between. The CDR3 covers 15 residues. Per germline, CDR1 LNHDA and CDR2 SQIVND (reference sequence). The CDR3 DNA, read in part, is TGTGCCAGTAGTCCTTACAGGACTGGGGCCAACGTC. Translating it yields CASSPYRTGANV. The full CDR3 protein is CASSPYRTGANVLTF.

In the case of this clone: Relative to the germline gene, one junction end is altered; a read error may explain this. Read coverage stops 3 residues before the CDR3 terminus; the germline J gene supplies the remainder. The sample carries other DNA sequences with the same CDR3. The V and J genes are TRBV6-1 and TRBJ1-3; possibly TRBD1 for D (5 bases). Germline V gene sequence: CDR1 MNHNS, CDR2 SASEGT. The CDR3 has 16 residues. The part of the CDR3 DNA that was read is TGTGCCAGCAGTGAACTACGGGGGAAGGAGGGAAACACG. Protein: CASSELRGKEGNT. In full, the CDR3 reads CASSELRGKEGNTIYF.

Notes on this clone: The CDR3 end falls 3 residues outside the read, so it is completed with the germline J gene. The same CDR3 can be traced to other DNA sequences in this sample. The chain links TRBV20-1 to TRBJ1-2; D remains unclear. In germline, CDR1 is DFQATT, CDR2 SNEGSKA (reference sequence). Trimming left V 2 bases short and J 7 bases short, with 5 bases between. The CDR3 sequence is 10 residues long. The covered CDR3 bases are TGCAGTGCTAGAAACGGTGGC. Protein product: CSARNGG. The entire CDR3 sequence reads CSARNGGYTF.

Comment on this clone: The read terminates 3 residues before the CDR3 end, so the remaining end is supplied by the germline J gene. The chain uses TRBV12-3 or TRBV12-4 and TRBJ1-1; D perhaps matches TRBD1 (5 bases). Trimming took 3 bases from V and 6 from J, leaving 11 bases between them. This CDR3 is 13 amino acids long. CDR3 sequence: CASSFQGFAEAFF. Incomplete CDR3 DNA: TGTGCCAGCAGTTTTCAGGGTTTCGCTGAA.

About this clone: The read stops 3 residues short of the end of the CDR3; the missing end is completed from the germline J gene. The chain combines TRBV7-6 with TRBJ2-5, with a tentative D call TRBD1 (6 bases). CDR1 and CDR2 (germline): SGHVS, FNYEAQ. CDR3 length: 16 residues. Between the trimmed V and J ends, which lost 0 bases and 5 bases, there was a span of 16 bases. This CDR3 reads CASSLALGAKTETQYF. The CDR3 DNA, read in part, is TGTGCCAGCAGCTTAGCGCTGGGGGCGAAGACGGAGACC.

Points on this clone: The CDR3 goes on 3 residues after the read ends, and that part is filled in from the germline J gene. This chain links TRBV7-9 with TRBJ2-3; D ambiguous. Germline loops: CDR1 SEHNR, CDR2 FQNEAQ (reference sequence). CDR3 length: 12 residues. V was pared by 4 bases and J by 6 bases, with 8 bases between. The part of the CDR3 DNA that was read is TGTGCCAGCAGCTCAGAATGGGATACG. This gives the protein CASSSEWDT. The whole CDR3 is CASSSEWDTQYF.

Turning to this clone: The read halts 3 residues ahead of the CDR3 end, with the missing end drawn from the germline J gene. V usage is TRBV5-1 and J usage is TRBJ1-2, with TRBD1 as a possible D gene (5 bases). V shed 0 bases and J shed 7 bases, with 22 bases lying between them. Germline CDR1 and CDR2: SGHRS and YFSETQ. The CDR3 runs to 17 residues. The CDR3 bases that were read are TGCGCCAGCAGCTTGGGAGGTCCGACTCTCGTGAGGGGTGGC. It codes for CASSLGGPTLVRGG. The complete CDR3 protein is CASSLGGPTLVRGGYTF.

A word on this clone: Read sequence stops 3 residues before the CDR3 end, and the germline J gene provides the missing end. This chain joins TRBV7-9 and TRBJ2-4; TRBD1 matches at 11 bases. This CDR3 region has 12 residues. CDR1 is SEHNR and CDR2 is FQNEAQ in the germline V gene (reference sequence). The sequenced part of the CDR3 DNA is TGTGCCAGCAGCGTGGGACAGGGGGGT. It translates to CASSVGQGG. The CDR3 reads in full as CASSVGQGGQYF.

Details on this clone: The read gets to within 3 residues of the CDR3 end, and the germline J gene fills in the rest. The V gene is TRBV2, the J gene TRBJ1-2; TRBD1 aligns across 8 bases. Germline trimming cut 7 bases from V and 4 bases from J; bases unmatched to any gene: 5. The CDR3 spans 13 residues. Germline loops: CDR1 SNHLY, CDR2 FYNNEI. CDR3 sequence: CASKPTGAYGYTF. The sequenced part of the CDR3 DNA is TGTGCCAGCAAACCGACAGGGGCCTATGGC.